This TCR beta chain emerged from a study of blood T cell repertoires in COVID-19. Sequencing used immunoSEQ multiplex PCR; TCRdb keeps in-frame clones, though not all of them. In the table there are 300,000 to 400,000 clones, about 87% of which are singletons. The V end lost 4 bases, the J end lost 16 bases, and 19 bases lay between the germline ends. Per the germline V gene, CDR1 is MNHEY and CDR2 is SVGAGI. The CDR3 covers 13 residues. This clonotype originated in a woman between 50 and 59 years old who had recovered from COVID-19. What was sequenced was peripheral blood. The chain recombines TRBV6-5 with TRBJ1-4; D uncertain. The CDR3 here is CASSFDSAGRRFF. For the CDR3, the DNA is TGTGCCAGCAGTTTCGACTCCGCGGGGAGGAGGTTTTTT.